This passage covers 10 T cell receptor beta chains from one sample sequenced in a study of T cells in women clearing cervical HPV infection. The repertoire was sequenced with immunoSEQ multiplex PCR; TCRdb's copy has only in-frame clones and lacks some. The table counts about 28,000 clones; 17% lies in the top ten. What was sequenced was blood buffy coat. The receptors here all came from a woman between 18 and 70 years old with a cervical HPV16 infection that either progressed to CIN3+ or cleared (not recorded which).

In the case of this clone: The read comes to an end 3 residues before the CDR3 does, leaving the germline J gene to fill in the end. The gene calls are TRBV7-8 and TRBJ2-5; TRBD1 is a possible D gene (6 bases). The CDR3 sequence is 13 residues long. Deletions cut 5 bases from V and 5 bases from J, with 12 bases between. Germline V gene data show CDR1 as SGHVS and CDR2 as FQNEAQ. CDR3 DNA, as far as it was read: TGTGCCAGCAGCCTTACTAGGGGGGAGACC. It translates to CASSLTRGET. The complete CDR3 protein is CASSLTRGETQYF.

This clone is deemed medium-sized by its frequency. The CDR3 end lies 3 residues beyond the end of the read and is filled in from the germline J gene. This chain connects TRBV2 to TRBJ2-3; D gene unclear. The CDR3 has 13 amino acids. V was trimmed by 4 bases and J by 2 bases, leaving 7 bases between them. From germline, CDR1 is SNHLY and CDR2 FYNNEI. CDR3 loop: CASSGHITDTQYF. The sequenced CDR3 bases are TGTGCCAGCAGTGGGCACATCACAGATACG. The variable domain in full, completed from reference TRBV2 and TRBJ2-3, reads EPEVTQTPSHQVTQMGQEVILRCVPISNHLYFYWYRQILGQKVEFLVSFYNNEISEKSEIFDDQFSVERPDGSNFTLKIRSTKLEDSAMYFCASSGHITDTQYFGPGTRLTVL.

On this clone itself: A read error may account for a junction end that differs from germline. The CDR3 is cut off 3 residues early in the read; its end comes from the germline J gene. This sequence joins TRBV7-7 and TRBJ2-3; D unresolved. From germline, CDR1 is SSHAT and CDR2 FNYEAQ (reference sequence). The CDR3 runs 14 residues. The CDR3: CASSRTSYQETQYF. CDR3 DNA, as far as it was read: TGTGCTAGCAGCCGTACATCGTACCAAGAGACG.

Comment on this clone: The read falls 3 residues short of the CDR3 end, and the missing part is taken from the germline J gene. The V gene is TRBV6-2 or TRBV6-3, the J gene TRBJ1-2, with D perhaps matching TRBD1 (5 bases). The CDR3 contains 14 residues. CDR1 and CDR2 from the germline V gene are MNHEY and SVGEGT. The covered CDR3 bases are TGTGCCAGCAGTTCAGGGTCAAGCTCCTACGAC. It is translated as CASSSGSSSYD. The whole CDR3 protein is CASSSGSSSYDYTF.

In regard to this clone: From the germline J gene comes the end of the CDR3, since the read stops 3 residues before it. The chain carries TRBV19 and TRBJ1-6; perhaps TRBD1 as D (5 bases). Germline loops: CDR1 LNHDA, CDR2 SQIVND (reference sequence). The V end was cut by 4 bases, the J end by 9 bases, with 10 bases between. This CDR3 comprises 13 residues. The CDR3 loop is CASSKGDGSPLHF. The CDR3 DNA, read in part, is TGTGCCAGTAGTAAAGGGGATGGTTCACCC.

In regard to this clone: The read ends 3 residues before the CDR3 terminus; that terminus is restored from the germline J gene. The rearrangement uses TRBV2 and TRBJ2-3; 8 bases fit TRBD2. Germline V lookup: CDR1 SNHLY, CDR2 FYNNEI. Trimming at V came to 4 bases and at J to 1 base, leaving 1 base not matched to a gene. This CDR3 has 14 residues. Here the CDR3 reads CASSGSGGTDTQYF. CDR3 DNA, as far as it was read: TGTGCCAGCAGTGGTAGCGGGGGCACAGATACG. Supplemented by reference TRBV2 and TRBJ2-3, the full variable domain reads EPEVTQTPSHQVTQMGQEVILRCVPISNHLYFYWYRQILGQKVEFLVSFYNNEISEKSEIFDDQFSVERPDGSNFTLKIRSTKLEDSAMYFCASSGSGGTDTQYFGPGTRLTVL.

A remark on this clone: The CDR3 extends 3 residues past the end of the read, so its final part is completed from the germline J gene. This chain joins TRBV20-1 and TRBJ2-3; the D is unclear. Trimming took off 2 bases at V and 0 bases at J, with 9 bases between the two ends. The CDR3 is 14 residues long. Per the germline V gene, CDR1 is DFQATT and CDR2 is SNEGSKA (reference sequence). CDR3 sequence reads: CSARWATSTDTQYF. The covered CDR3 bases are TGCAGTGCTAGATGGGCTACTAGCACAGATACG.

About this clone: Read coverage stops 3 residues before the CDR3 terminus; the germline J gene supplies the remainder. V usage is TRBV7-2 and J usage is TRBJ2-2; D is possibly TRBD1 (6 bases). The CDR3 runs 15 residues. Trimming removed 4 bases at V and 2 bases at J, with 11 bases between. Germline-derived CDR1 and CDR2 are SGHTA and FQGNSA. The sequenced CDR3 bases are TGTGCCAGCAGCTCGGACAGTCTCAACACCGGGGAG. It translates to CASSSDSLNTGE. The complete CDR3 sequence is CASSSDSLNTGELFF.

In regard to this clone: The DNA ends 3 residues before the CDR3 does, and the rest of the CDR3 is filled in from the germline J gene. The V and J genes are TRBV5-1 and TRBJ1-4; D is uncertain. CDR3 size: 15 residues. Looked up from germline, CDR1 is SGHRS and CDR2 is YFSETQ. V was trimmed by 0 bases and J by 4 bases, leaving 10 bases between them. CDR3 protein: CASSLDRAINEKLFF. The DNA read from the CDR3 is TGCGCCAGCAGCTTGGACCGCGCCATTAATGAAAAA.

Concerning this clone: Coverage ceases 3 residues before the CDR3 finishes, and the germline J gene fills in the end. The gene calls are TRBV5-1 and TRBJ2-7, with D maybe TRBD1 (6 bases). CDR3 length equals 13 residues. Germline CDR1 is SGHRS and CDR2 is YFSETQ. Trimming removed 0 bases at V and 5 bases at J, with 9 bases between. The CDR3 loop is CASSLGQDDEQYF. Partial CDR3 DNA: TGCGCCAGCAGCTTGGGACAGGACGACGAG.